The clone carrying this T cell receptor (beta chain) has a handful of counts. The entry originates in a study of shared T cell receptors in the human thymus. CDR3 length equals 16 residues. V lost 3 bases to trimming and J lost 6 bases; unmatched junction nucleotides: 12. The V gene's germline CDR1 is SGHNT and CDR2 YYREEE (reference sequence). Libraries were prepared by immunoSEQ multiplex PCR; TCRdb keeps only in-frame clonotypes and omits some of them. The profile covers hundreds of thousands of clones, with 70% to 90% appearing a single time and roughly 0.0097% taken by the ten largest. Another study also made use of these data, one on human thymus T cells. That study adds: Donation was from healthy Finnish infants who were having corrective surgery that addressed congenital heart defects. Corrective cardiac surgery supplied the resected thymus tissue. Gene usage (both V and J) appeared biased in thymic and blood repertoires. Related reports documented highly overlapping thymic repertoires among unrelated individuals.

The chain combines TRBV5-4 with TRBJ2-1; TRBD2 matches at 7 bases. Sequenced: thymocytes. This receptor was identified in a boy in the first two years of life with a congenital heart defect. In DNA, the CDR3 is TGTGCCAGCAGCTACCCGGGAAGGACGGGGGGCAATGAGCAGTTCTTC. Amino acids: CASSYPGRTGGNEQFF.